This T cell receptor beta chain is drawn from a study of cytomegalovirus exposure and HLA in healthy donors. Trimming shortened V by 1 base and J by 0 bases, and 15 bases separated the two germline ends. The CDR3 has 17 residues. The germline V gene encodes CDR1 SGHDT and CDR2 YYEEEE. The study ran its PCR with 60 Vbeta and 13 Jbeta primers. Produced via immunoSEQ multiplex PCR; TCRdb's table is partial and in-frame only. The data show fewer than 200,000 clones, with 80% to 90% seen just once and 4.9% held by the top ten. Sequenced input: PBMCs. The chain carries TRBV5-6 and TRBJ2-3; no reliable D call. The origin of this receptor is a woman under 30 in good health and CMV-seropositive. This CDR3 is CASSLLITAGSTDTQYF. The CDR3 coding sequence is TGTGCCAGCAGCTTGTTGATTACGGCCGGGAGCACAGATACGCAGTATTTT.